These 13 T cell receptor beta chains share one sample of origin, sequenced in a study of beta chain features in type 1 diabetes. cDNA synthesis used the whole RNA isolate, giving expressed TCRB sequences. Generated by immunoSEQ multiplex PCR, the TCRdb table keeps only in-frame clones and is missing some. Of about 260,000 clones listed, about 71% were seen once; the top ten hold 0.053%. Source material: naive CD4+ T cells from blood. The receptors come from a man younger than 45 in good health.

DNA of the CDR3: TGTGCCATCAGCCGGGACCCCGCCGATACGCAGTATTTT. Translation: CAISRDPADTQYF. The V gene is TRBV10-3, the J gene TRBJ2-3; D may be TRBD1 or TRBD2 (5 bases each). Germline CDR1 reads ENHRY; CDR2 reads SYGVKD. CDR3 length equals 13 residues. V lost 6 bases to trimming and J lost 6 bases, with 13 bases between them.

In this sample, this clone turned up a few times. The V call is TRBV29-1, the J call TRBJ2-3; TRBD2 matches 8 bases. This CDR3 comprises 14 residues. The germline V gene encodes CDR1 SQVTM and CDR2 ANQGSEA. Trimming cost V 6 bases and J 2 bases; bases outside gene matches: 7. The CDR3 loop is CSVKKRGTTDTQYF. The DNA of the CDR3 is TGCAGCGTCAAAAAGCGGGGGACCACAGATACGCAGTATTTT.

The CDR3 nucleotides are TGTGCCTGGAGTGTACCACTAGCGGGGGCCTACGAGCAGTACTTC. Protein sequence: CAWSVPLAGAYEQYF. The chain combines TRBV30 with TRBJ2-7; 11 nucleotides match TRBD2. The germline gives CDR1 GTSNPN, CDR2 SVGIG (reference sequence). The trim removed 0 bases at V and 2 bases at J, leaving 3 bases unmatched. The CDR3 consists of 15 residues.

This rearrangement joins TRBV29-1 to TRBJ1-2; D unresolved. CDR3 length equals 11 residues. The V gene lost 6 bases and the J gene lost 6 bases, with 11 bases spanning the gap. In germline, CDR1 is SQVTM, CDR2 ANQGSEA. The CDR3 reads CSVTQSDGYTF. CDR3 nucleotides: TGCAGCGTGACCCAAAGCGATGGCTACACCTTC.

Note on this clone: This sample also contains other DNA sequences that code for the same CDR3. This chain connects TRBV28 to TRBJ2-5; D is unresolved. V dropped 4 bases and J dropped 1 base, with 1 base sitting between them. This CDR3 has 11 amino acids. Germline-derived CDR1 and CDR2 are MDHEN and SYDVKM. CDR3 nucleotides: TGTGCCAGCAGTTCCCAAGAGACCCAGTACTTC. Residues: CASSSQETQYF.

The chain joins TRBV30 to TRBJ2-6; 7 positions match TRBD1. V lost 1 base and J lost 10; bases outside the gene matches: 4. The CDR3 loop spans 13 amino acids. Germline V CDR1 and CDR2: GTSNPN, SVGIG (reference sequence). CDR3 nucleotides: TGTGCCTGGAGTGAGGGGGCGGCGAACGTCCTGACTTTC. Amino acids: CAWSEGAANVLTF.

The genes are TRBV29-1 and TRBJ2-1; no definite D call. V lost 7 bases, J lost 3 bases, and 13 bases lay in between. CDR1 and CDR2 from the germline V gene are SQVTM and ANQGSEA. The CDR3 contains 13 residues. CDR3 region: CSASRDHYNEQFF. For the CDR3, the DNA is TGCAGCGCCTCCCGAGACCACTACAATGAGCAGTTCTTC.

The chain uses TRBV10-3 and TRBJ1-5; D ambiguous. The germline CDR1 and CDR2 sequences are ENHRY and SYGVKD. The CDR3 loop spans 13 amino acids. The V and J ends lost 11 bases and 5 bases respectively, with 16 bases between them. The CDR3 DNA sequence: TGTGCCTCGGGGATCGGCGGCGATCAGCCCCAGCATTTT. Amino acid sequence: CASGIGGDQPQHF.

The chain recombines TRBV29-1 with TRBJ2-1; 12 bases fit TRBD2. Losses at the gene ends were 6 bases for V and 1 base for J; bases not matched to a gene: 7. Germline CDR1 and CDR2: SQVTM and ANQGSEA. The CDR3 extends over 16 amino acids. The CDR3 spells CSVLLAGGTSYNEQFF. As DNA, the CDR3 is TGCAGCGTGCTACTAGCGGGAGGTACGTCCTACAATGAGCAGTTCTTC.

In DNA, the CDR3 is TGCAGCGTTGCGCCTATCCAAGAGACCCAGTACTTC. Amino acid sequence: CSVAPIQETQYF. V gene TRBV29-1 combines with J gene TRBJ2-5; D call uncertain. V shed 4 bases and J shed 1 base, with 7 bases lying between them. Germline V gene data show CDR1 as SQVTM and CDR2 as ANQGSEA. The CDR3 spans 12 residues. Looking up the rest from reference TRBV29-1 and TRBJ2-5 gives the full variable domain: SAVISQKPSRDICQRGTSLTIQCQVDSQVTMMFWYRQQPGQSLTLIATANQGSEATYESGFVIDKFPISRPNLTFSTLTVSNMSPEDSSIYLCSVAPIQETQYFGPGTRLLVL.

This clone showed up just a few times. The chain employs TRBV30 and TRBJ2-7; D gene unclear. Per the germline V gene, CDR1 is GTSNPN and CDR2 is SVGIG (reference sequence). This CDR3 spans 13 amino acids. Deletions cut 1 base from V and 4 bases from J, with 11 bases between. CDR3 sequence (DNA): TGTGCCTGGAGTGCCCTTCCCGTTTACGAGCAGTACTTC. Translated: CAWSALPVYEQYF.

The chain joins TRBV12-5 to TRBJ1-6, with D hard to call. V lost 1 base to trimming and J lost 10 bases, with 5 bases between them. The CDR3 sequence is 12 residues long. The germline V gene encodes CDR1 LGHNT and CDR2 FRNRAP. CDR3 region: CASGLEGSPLHF. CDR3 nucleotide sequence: TGTGCTAGTGGTTTGGAAGGGTCACCCCTCCACTTT.

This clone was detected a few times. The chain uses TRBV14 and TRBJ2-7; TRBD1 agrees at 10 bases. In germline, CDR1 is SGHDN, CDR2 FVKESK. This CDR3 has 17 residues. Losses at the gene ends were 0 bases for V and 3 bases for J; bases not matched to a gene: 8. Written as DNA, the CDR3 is TGTGCCAGCAGCCAAGATTTGTATGGGACAGGGGTCTACGAGCAGTACTTC. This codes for CASSQDLYGTGVYEQYF. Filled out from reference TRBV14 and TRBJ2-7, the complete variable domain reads EAGVTQFPSHSVIEKGQTVTLRCDPISGHDNLYWYRRVMGKEIKFLLHFVKESKQDESGMPNNRFLAERTGGTYSTLKVQPAELEDSGVYFCASSQDLYGTGVYEQYFGPGTRLTVT.